This T cell receptor beta chain appears in the sequencing data of a study of T cell responses to AZD1222 COVID-19 vaccine. Whole-study findings and limits: Donors were largely white British and mainly female; clonal diversity was possibly underestimated.

The method was immunoSEQ multiplex PCR; TCRdb's version includes in-frame clones alone and lacks a portion of them. The sample contains 99,000 or so clones, around nine tenths of which appear only once. Germline assignment: CDR1 SGHVS and CDR2 FQNEAQ. The CDR3 is 13 residues long. Trimming removed 1 base at V and 8 bases at J, with 9 bases between. As for this clone: Antigen: not known.

This chain joins TRBV7-8 and TRBJ1-5; D ambiguous. Sequences were derived from peripheral blood, sampled on day 0 of AZD1222 vaccination. The sequence came from an adult in good health. The DNA of the CDR3 is TGTGCCAGCAGCTTAGTTAGCCCGGAGCCCCAGCATTTT. Protein sequence: CASSLVSPEPQHF.